The present entry profiles one TCR beta chain with its context. This sample was taken from a study of control samples from healthy donors and cancer patients. This CDR3 spans 17 amino acids. The germline gives CDR1 SNHLY, CDR2 FYNNEI. V shed 4 bases, J shed 1 base, and the junction held 12 bases outside the gene matches. TCRdb keeps only in-frame clones here, not all; method: immunoSEQ multiplex PCR. Of 90,000 to 100,000 clones in the sample, about four fifths were seen once. The J gene is TRBJ1-1, the V gene TRBV2; 7 bases align to TRBD1. Sequencing used blood. The TCR originated in a woman aged 30 to 39 in good health. The CDR3 protein is CASSARGRGNRNTEAFF. Written as DNA, the CDR3 is TGTGCCAGCAGTGCTCGGGGCAGGGGGAACAGGAACACTGAAGCTTTCTTT.